The entry that follows covers one T cell receptor (beta chain) sequence. What it binds is unknown. The donor cohort consisted entirely of Caucasian adults residing in Nashville, Tennessee. The entry originates in a study of shared clonotypes between healthy human individuals. In the study's own analysis: With immunoSEQ giving junction-only sequences and no quality scores, filtering differed. The table came from immunoSEQ multiplex PCR; TCRdb's copy has only in-frame clones and leaves some out. D and trimming come from the DNA, and the V and J calls and clone size come from that table. The table records over a million clones, approximately 80% of them present only once. General observations from the study: Researchers found naive subsets generally carried larger estimated richness than memory subsets. A handful of donors held about 4.5% of naive CD4 clonotypes in common.

Germline V lookup: CDR1 SSHAT, CDR2 FNYEAQ (reference sequence). V lost 5 bases and J lost 5; bases outside the gene matches: 13. This CDR3 is 17 amino acids long. This TCR was recovered from a man aged 18 to 30 in good health. Some clones in this sample may be carry-over from other donors' samples. V and J are TRBV7-7 and TRBJ2-1; 9 positions match TRBD2. The sequenced sample consisted of memory CD4+ T cells from PBMCs. Subset described: CD45RA-negative fraction. The CDR3 coding sequence is TGTGCCAGCAGCCACGAGCGGGAGGCCTTACTAAACAATGAGCAGTTCTTC. It encodes CASSHEREALLNNEQFF.